What follows are 22 T cell receptor beta chains derived from one specimen sequenced in a study of shared clonotypes between healthy human individuals. The naive CD8 subset, CD45RO-negative cells positively selected for CCR7, excluded terminally differentiated effector memory CD45RA+ cells. Repertoires were generated with immunoSEQ multiplex PCR, while TCRdb's copy carries only in-frame clones and drops some. The table records 760,000 or so clones, around 96% of them present only once. The sample comprised naive CD8+ T cells sorted from blood. All receptors come from a man under 40 in good health.

The chain couples TRBV30 to TRBJ2-4, with D possibly matching TRBD2 (5 bases). The V end lost 0 bases, the J end lost 3 bases, and 12 bases lay between the germline ends. Germline lookup yields CDR1 GTSNPN and CDR2 SVGIG (reference sequence). CDR3 length: 15 residues. CDR3: CAWSVRGGLKNIQYF. CDR3 nucleotides: TGTGCCTGGAGTGTACGTGGAGGTCTCAAAAACATTCAGTACTTC.

The chain recombines TRBV7-2 with TRBJ2-1; D might be TRBD1 (6 bases). Germline CDR1 and CDR2: SGHTA and FQGNSA. The V end lost 5 bases, the J end lost 3 bases, and 20 bases lay between the germline ends. The CDR3 is 17 residues long. The CDR3 here is CASSRLLQGTGYNEQFF. CDR3 DNA: TGTGCCAGCAGCCGATTGCTTCAGGGGACGGGCTACAATGAGCAGTTCTTC.

The V gene is TRBV11-2, the J gene TRBJ2-1, with 16 bases lining up with TRBD2. Germline-derived CDR1 and CDR2 are SGHAT and FQNNGV. CDR3 length: 15 amino acids. The ends lost 5 bases at V and 9 bases at J; junction bases unmatched: 4. The CDR3 region is CASSRGLAGGSEQFF. CDR3 bases: TGTGCCAGCAGCCGGGGACTAGCGGGAGGGAGTGAGCAGTTCTTC.

The J gene is TRBJ2-5, the V gene TRBV5-6, with D uncertain. The CDR3 is 13 amino acids. V shed 2 bases and J shed 1 base, with 6 bases lying between them. Germline loops: CDR1 SGHDT, CDR2 YYEEEE. The CDR3 loop is CASSFRTQETQYF. DNA of the CDR3: TGTGCCAGCAGCTTTAGAACCCAAGAGACCCAGTACTTC.

The V and J genes are TRBV4-2 and TRBJ2-7; 11 bases match TRBD2. Germline loops: CDR1 LGHNA, CDR2 YNFKEQ. The CDR3 spans 16 residues. The trim removed 3 bases at V and 4 bases at J, leaving 8 bases unmatched. CDR3 amino acids: CASSHDPRTSGYEQYF. The CDR3 nucleotides are TGTGCCAGCAGCCATGACCCCCGGACTAGCGGGTACGAGCAGTACTTC.

This clone was recorded a few times. This sample includes further DNA sequences coding for the same CDR3. CDR3 DNA: TGTGCCAGCAGTCCACCTAGCTCCTACGAGCAGTACTTC. This translates into CASSPPSSYEQYF. The chain is built from TRBV27 and TRBJ2-7; no clear D. V was shortened by 5 bases and J by 0 bases, with 8 bases between the two germline ends. Germline values: CDR1 MNHEY, CDR2 SMNVEV (reference sequence). This CDR3 has 13 amino acids.

This clone occurred a few times. The chain links TRBV27 to TRBJ2-7, with a tentative D call TRBD2 (6 bases). This CDR3 comprises 14 residues. Looked up from germline, CDR1 is MNHEY and CDR2 is SMNVEV (reference sequence). The V and J ends lost 2 bases and 2 bases respectively, with 10 bases between them. The CDR3 loop reads CASSLGRGTYEQYF. CDR3 DNA: TGTGCCAGCAGTTTAGGGCGGGGAACCTACGAGCAGTACTTC.

V and J are TRBV4-2 and TRBJ1-1; D unresolved. This CDR3 contains 15 residues. CDR1 and CDR2 from the germline V gene are LGHNA and YNFKEQ. Trimming cost V 0 bases and J 3 bases, with 11 bases left between them. CDR3 residues: CASSQDVGRYTEAFF. In DNA, the CDR3 is TGTGCCAGCAGCCAAGATGTCGGCCGCTACACTGAAGCTTTCTTT.

This clone was picked up one time. CDR3 DNA: TGTGCCAGCAGCTTAAACCCCACAGATACGCAGTATTTT. Protein sequence: CASSLNPTDTQYF. The gene calls are TRBV7-3 and TRBJ2-3; D ambiguous. CDR1 SGHTA and CDR2 FQGTGA come from the germline V gene. The V and J ends lost 1 base and 2 bases respectively, with 4 bases between them. The CDR3 has 13 amino acids.

The chain recombines TRBV29-1 with TRBJ2-1; TRBD2 matches 10 bases. The CDR3 extends over 15 amino acids. Germline loops: CDR1 SQVTM, CDR2 ANQGSEA. After removal of 3 bases from V and 9 bases from J, the junction contained 11 bases not matched to a gene. CDR3 protein: CSVDIAGGPLGEQFF. CDR3 nucleotide sequence: TGCAGCGTTGATATAGCGGGAGGCCCACTAGGTGAGCAGTTCTTC.

Note on this clone: Other DNA variants within this sample encode the same CDR3. The J gene is TRBJ2-3, the V gene TRBV6-5; 10 bases line up with TRBD2. The V segment lost 0 bases and the J segment 1 base; nucleotides outside the gene matches: 1. The CDR3 extends over 16 amino acids. Looked up from germline, CDR1 is MNHEY and CDR2 is SVGAGI. In nucleotides, the CDR3 is TGTGCCAGCAGTTACTCGCTAGCGGGGGGCACAGATACGCAGTATTTT. This codes for CASSYSLAGGTDTQYF.

The chain carries TRBV9 and TRBJ2-2, with TRBD1 identical over 8 bases. The CDR3 is made up of 16 amino acids. Germline loops: CDR1 SGDLS, CDR2 YYNGEE. The trim removed 3 bases at V and 5 bases at J, leaving 9 bases unmatched. The CDR3 is CASSGTGRSATGELFF. In DNA, the CDR3 is TGTGCCAGCAGCGGGACAGGGAGAAGCGCGACCGGGGAGCTGTTTTTT. The full variable domain, completed using reference TRBV9 and TRBJ2-2, is DSGVTQTPKHLITATGQRVTLRCSPRSGDLSVYWYQQSLDQGLQFLIQYYNGEERAKGNILERFSAQQFPDLHSELNLSSLELGDSALYFCASSGTGRSATGELFFGEGSRLTVL.

The chain has TRBV7-6 and TRBJ2-2; tentative D call: TRBD2 (5 bases). Germline CDR1 reads SGHVS; CDR2 reads FNYEAQ. CDR3 length: 16 amino acids. Trimming removed 1 base from V and 1 base from J, with 10 bases in between. The CDR3 reads CASSLGREENTGELFF. The CDR3 DNA reads TGTGCCAGCAGCTTAGGACGGGAAGAGAACACCGGGGAGCTGTTTTTT.

The chain combines TRBV5-1 with TRBJ2-7, with 13 bases identical to TRBD2. From germline, CDR1 is SGHRS and CDR2 YFSETQ. V shed 4 bases and J 3 bases; nucleotides not matched to a gene: 10. The CDR3 totals 17 residues. CDR3 residues: CASSPNGLAGVNYEQYF. CDR3 nucleotide sequence: TGCGCCAGCAGCCCCAACGGACTAGCGGGAGTTAACTACGAGCAGTACTTC. Drawing the rest from reference TRBV5-1 and TRBJ2-7, the complete variable domain is KAGVTQTPRYLIKTRGQQVTLSCSPISGHRSVSWYQQTPGQGLQFLFEYFSETQRNKGNFPGRFSGRQFSNSRSEMNVSTLELGDSALYLCASSPNGLAGVNYEQYFGPGTRLTVT.

CDR3 residues: CASSFLAGGNEQFF. The CDR3 nucleotides are TGCGCCAGCAGCTTTCTAGCGGGGGGGAATGAGCAGTTCTTC. The chain links TRBV5-1 to TRBJ2-1, with 12 bases matching TRBD2. Germline assignment: CDR1 SGHRS and CDR2 YFSETQ. V trimming: 2 bases; J trimming: 7 bases; junction bases outside the gene matches: 1. The CDR3 extends over 14 amino acids.

The chain is built from TRBV11-2 and TRBJ2-7; D gene ambiguous. V was clipped by 4 bases and J by 0 bases, with 7 bases between them. The CDR3 is made up of 13 amino acids. CDR1 and CDR2 (germline): SGHAT, FQNNGV. CDR3 sequence (DNA): TGTGCCAGCAGCTACAGTAGCTCCTACGAGCAGTACTTC. It specifies CASSYSSSYEQYF.

The chain recombines TRBV7-8 with TRBJ1-5; 9 bases match TRBD1. From germline, CDR1 is SGHVS and CDR2 FQNEAQ. The CDR3 has 17 amino acids. With V trimmed by 6 bases and J by 0 bases, 9 bases remained unmatched. In DNA, the CDR3 is TGTGCCAGCAGTCCTACAGGGGGCCAGTATAGCAATCAGCCCCAGCATTTT. The encoded protein is CASSPTGGQYSNQPQHF.

The CDR3 DNA sequence: TGTGCCAGCAGCCGTGAGGGGAACAATCAGCCCCAGCATTTT. Amino acids: CASSREGNNQPQHF. This sequence joins TRBV11-2 and TRBJ1-5, with D perhaps TRBD1 (5 bases). The CDR3 is 14 amino acids. Looked up from germline, CDR1 is SGHAT and CDR2 is FQNNGV. V lost 5 bases and J 3 bases, leaving 11 bases between the germline ends. The full variable domain, with the rest looked up from reference TRBV11-2 and TRBJ1-5, is EAGVAQSPRYKIIEKRQSVAFWCNPISGHATLYWYQQILGQGPKLLIQFQNNGVVDDSQLPKDRFSAERLKGVDSTLKIQPAKLEDSAVYLCASSREGNNQPQHFGDGTRLSIL.

The chain is built from TRBV28 and TRBJ2-3; the match to TRBD2 covers 10 bases. CDR3 length: 16 amino acids. Looked up from germline, CDR1 is MDHEN and CDR2 is SYDVKM. J gave up 1 base and V 5 bases, and 6 bases lay outside the gene matches. This CDR3 is CASSLIAGGGTDTQYF. The DNA for the CDR3 is TGTGCCAGCAGTCTCATAGCGGGAGGAGGCACAGATACGCAGTATTTT.

This chain links TRBV16 with TRBJ2-5; D possibly corresponds to TRBD2 (5 bases). V was trimmed by 4 bases and J by 1 base, leaving 16 bases between them. The CDR3 is made up of 16 amino acids. CDR1 is KGHSY and CDR2 is FQNENV in the germline V gene. The CDR3 region has the DNA TGTGCCAGCAGCCTACCACATGTTGAGGGCCAAGAGACCCAGTACTTC. Amino acids: CASSLPHVEGQETQYF.

This clone was seen only once. The V call is TRBV6-5, the J call TRBJ2-2; D remains unclear. This CDR3 has 15 amino acids. The V gene's germline CDR1 is MNHEY and CDR2 SVGAGI. Trimming took off 2 bases at V and 4 bases at J, with 11 bases between the two ends. The CDR3 loop reads CASSYRQLGTGELFF. The CDR3 nucleotides are TGTGCCAGCAGTTACCGGCAGTTAGGCACCGGGGAGCTGTTTTTT.

The chain has TRBV27 and TRBJ1-2; a possible D gene is TRBD1 (6 bases). V shed 2 bases and J shed 7 bases, with 14 bases lying between them. The CDR3 consists of 14 residues. Germline V gives CDR1 MNHEY, CDR2 SMNVEV (reference sequence). The CDR3 protein is CASSLGQRSLGYTF. The DNA for the CDR3 is TGTGCCAGCAGTTTAGGACAGCGGTCTCTTGGCTACACCTTC.